The 2 T cell receptor beta chains given below trace back to one sample, sequenced in a study of CD8 T cells in Susac syndrome. A quantity of roughly 0.5 to 1 ug RNA underwent reverse transcription using random hexamers. TCRdb ran MiXCR on the immunoSEQ multiplex PCR reads and lists one entry per CDR3 protein. The sample lists about 140,000 distinct CDR3 sequences, about 95% occurring once. Sequenced material: CD8+ T cells from PBMCs. Receptors originate from a human donor with Susac syndrome.

The rearrangement joins TRBV5-6 to TRBJ1-1, with 9 positions matching TRBD1. The CDR3 totals 14 residues. Per germline, CDR1 SGHDT and CDR2 YYEEEE. Trimming cost V 5 bases and J 1 base; bases outside gene matches: 3. This chain's CDR3 is CASRTGGRNTEAFF. The CDR3 DNA sequence: TGTGCCAGCAGAACAGGGGGCCGGAACACTGAAGCTTTCTTT.

The chain carries TRBV7-9 and TRBJ1-4; D is possibly TRBD1 (5 bases). The germline V gene encodes CDR1 SEHNR and CDR2 FQNEAQ (reference sequence). This CDR3 is 14 amino acids long. V lost 5 bases, J lost 5 bases, and 12 bases lay in between. The CDR3 DNA sequence: TGTGCCAGCAGCCTCGGGACCGGGAATGAAAAACTGTTTTTT. Its protein is CASSLGTGNEKLFF.